This TCR beta chain was captured by sequencing in a study of Ad26.COV2.S vaccination and SARS-CoV-2 variants. This clone was recorded at least ten times. Its antigen is not known. CDR1 and CDR2 from the germline V gene are SNHLY and FYNNEI. V lost 5 bases, J lost 6 bases, and 16 bases lay in between. CDR3 length equals 15 residues. Study-wide results and limits: Greater spike-specific TCR breadth was seen in vaccine recipients than in placebo recipients.

Repertoires were generated with immunoSEQ multiplex PCR, while TCRdb's copy carries only in-frame clones and drops some. Found here are about 87,000 clones, roughly 84% of them singletons; the top ten hold 16%. The source of this sequence is a human donor who had recovered from COVID-19. The V call is TRBV2, the J call TRBJ2-2; tentatively, D is TRBD2 (7 bases). This specimen was peripheral blood, taken after recovery from COVID-19. The CDR3 protein is CASSPGQLAPGELFF. CDR3 DNA: TGTGCCAGCAGTCCGGGACAACTAGCGCCCGGGGAGCTGTTTTTT. The full variable domain, with the rest looked up from reference TRBV2 and TRBJ2-2, is EPEVTQTPSHQVTQMGQEVILRCVPISNHLYFYWYRQILGQKVEFLVSFYNNEISEKSEIFDDQFSVERPDGSNFTLKIRSTKLEDSAMYFCASSPGQLAPGELFFGEGSRLTVL.